This T cell receptor beta chain emerged from a study of identical twins. Trimming cost V 3 bases and J 1 base; bases outside gene matches: 2. CDR1 is LNHDA and CDR2 is SQIVND in the germline V gene (reference sequence). The CDR3 is 15 amino acids. This clonotype was seen ten or more times. TCRdb re-called the 5' RACE reads through MiXCR, storing one row per CDR3 protein. The sample yields about 890,000 distinct CDR3 sequences, more than 9% seen once. This sample was also put to use in a study of yellow fever vaccine responses in identical twins.

The sequencing sample was made of PBMCs. The chain is built from TRBV19 and TRBJ1-4; 7 nucleotides align to TRBD1. This receptor was obtained from a woman aged 18-35 years in good health. The CDR3 DNA reads as TGTGCCAGTAGTATCGGGGACAGAACTAATGAAAAACTGTTTTTT. Its translation: CASSIGDRTNEKLFF.